Listed below are T cell receptor beta chains from one sample, sequenced in a study of T cell changes during pregnancy in multiple sclerosis. Produced via immunoSEQ multiplex PCR; TCRdb's table is partial and in-frame only. This table has 38,000 or so clones, 90% appearing once. Sequenced material: CD4+ T cells from peripheral blood mononuclear cells, taken in the second trimester of pregnancy. The source of these receptors is a female donor with multiple sclerosis, enrolled in a pregnancy study. The CDR3 runs from the conserved cysteine through the conserved F or W. D genes are given only for firm matches. The size entry is marked missing in some rows and otherwise reads once, few, many or a size class.

TRBV30,NA,TRBJ2-3,TRBD2,CAWSSGLAGGYDTQYF,TGTGCCTGGAGTTCGGGACTAGCGGGAGGGTATGATACGCAGTATTTT
TRBV5-1,few,TRBJ1-5,TRBD1,CASSLGGRGNQPQHF,TGCGCCAGCAGCTTAGGGGGCAGGGGCAATCAGCCCCAGCATTTT
TRBV27,NA,TRBJ2-5,NA,CASSLGRSPQETQYF,TGTGCCAGCAGTTTGGGCAGGTCACCTCAAGAGACCCAGTACTTC
TRBV4-1,NA,TRBJ2-2,TRBD2,CASSQDDGLAFPAGELFF,TGCGCCAGCAGCCAAGATGACGGACTAGCGTTTCCTGCCGGGGAGCTGTTTTTT
TRBV9,NA,TRBJ2-2,NA,CASSVQGGTPGELFF,TGTGCCAGCAGCGTACAGGGAGGAACCCCCGGGGAGCTGTTTTTT
TRBV9,NA,TRBJ2-3,NA,CASSVLSSTDTQYF,TGTGCCAGCAGCGTTCTATCTAGCACAGATACGCAGTATTTT
TRBV28,once,TRBJ1-2,NA,CASRRQFLNYGYTF,TGTGCCAGCAGGCGACAGTTCCTTAACTATGGCTACACCTTC
TRBV18,NA,TRBJ2-1,NA,CASSMWSGDNNEQFF,TGTGCCAGCTCAATGTGGTCAGGGGATAACAATGAGCAGTTCTTC
TRBV5-1,NA,TRBJ2-2,NA,CASSLFGGLNTGELFF,TGCGCCAGCAGCTTGTTTGGCGGACTGAACACCGGGGAGCTGTTTTTT
TRBV5-1,NA,TRBJ1-3,NA,CASSGGGFGNTIYF,TGCGCCAGCAGCGGGGGGGGCTTCGGAAACACCATATATTTT
TRBV5-8,NA,TRBJ1-2,TRBD1,CASSSGQGRGYTF,TGTGCCAGCAGCTCAGGACAGGGACGTGGCTACACCTTC
TRBV10-3,NA,TRBJ2-4,NA,CALRRGLAKNIQYF,TGTGCCTTAAGAAGAGGACTAGCCAAAAACATTCAGTACTTC
TRBV19,NA,TRBJ2-3,NA,CASSITAVASTDTQYF,TGTGCCAGTAGTATAACAGCGGTGGCTAGCACAGATACGCAGTATTTT
TRBV15,NA,TRBJ2-7,TRBD2,CATSRSGRTYEQYF,TGTGCCACCAGCCGTAGCGGGAGAACCTACGAGCAGTACTTC
TRBV7-2,NA,TRBJ2-2,TRBD2,CASSLRTSETGELFF,TGTGCCAGCAGCTTACGGACTAGCGAGACCGGGGAGCTGTTTTTT
TRBV5-4,NA,TRBJ2-5,TRBD2,CASSLAGAPRAQYF,TGTGCCAGCAGCTTAGCGGGAGCCCCCCGGGCCCAGTACTTC
TRBV6-5,NA,TRBJ1-1,NA,CASSYSNSGNTEAFF,TGTGCCAGCAGTTACTCGAATAGTGGGAACACTGAAGCTTTCTTT
TRBV14,NA,TRBJ2-1,TRBD2,CASSLLTSGSGEQFF,TGTGCCAGCAGCCTGCTTACTAGCGGGAGCGGTGAGCAGTTCTTC
TRBV5-6,NA,TRBJ2-3,NA,CASSLGLTGPRDTQYF,TGTGCCAGCAGCTTGGGGCTTACAGGCCCCAGAGATACGCAGTATTTT
TRBV28,few,TRBJ1-4,TRBD1,CASSYDRGTNEKLFF,TGTGCCAGCAGTTACGACAGGGGAACTAATGAAAAACTGTTTTTT
TRBV9,NA,TRBJ2-3,NA,CASSVVSSGSTDTQYF,TGTGCCAGCAGCGTAGTTTCGAGCGGCAGCACAGATACGCAGTATTTT
TRBV5-4,NA,TRBJ2-2,TRBD2,CASSLVRSGDGELFF,TGTGCCAGCAGCTTGGTCAGAAGCGGGGACGGGGAGCTGTTTTTT
TRBV6-1,NA,TRBJ1-3,TRBD1,CASSEALGQGFFSGNTIYF,TGTGCCAGCAGTGAAGCGCTAGGACAGGGATTTTTCTCTGGAAACACCATATATTTT
TRBV19,NA,TRBJ2-2,TRBD1,CASSIVQGANTGELFF,TGTGCCAGTAGTATAGTTCAGGGGGCGAACACCGGGGAGCTGTTTTTT